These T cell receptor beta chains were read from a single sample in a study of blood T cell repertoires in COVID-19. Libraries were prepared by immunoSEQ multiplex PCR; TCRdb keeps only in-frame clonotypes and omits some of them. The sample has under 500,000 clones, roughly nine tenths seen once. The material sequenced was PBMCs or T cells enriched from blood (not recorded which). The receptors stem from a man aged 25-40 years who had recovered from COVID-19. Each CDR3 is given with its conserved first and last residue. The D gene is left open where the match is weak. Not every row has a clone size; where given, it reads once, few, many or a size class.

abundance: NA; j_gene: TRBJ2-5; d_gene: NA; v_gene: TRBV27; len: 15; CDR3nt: TGTGCCAGCAGTTTTTGGTCTAGCGCAAAAGAGACCCAGTACTTC; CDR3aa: CASSFWSSAKETQYF
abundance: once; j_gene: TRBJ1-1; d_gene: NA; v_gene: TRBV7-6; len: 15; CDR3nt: TGTGCCAGCAGCTTAGACACAGGCGAAGGCACTGAAGCTTTCTTT; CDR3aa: CASSLDTGEGTEAFF
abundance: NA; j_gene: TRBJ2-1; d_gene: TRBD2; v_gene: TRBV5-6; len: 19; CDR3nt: TGTGCCAGCAGCTACCCAAGGACTAGCGGGAGAGGTTCCTACAATGAGCAGTTCTTC; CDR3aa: CASSYPRTSGRGSYNEQFF
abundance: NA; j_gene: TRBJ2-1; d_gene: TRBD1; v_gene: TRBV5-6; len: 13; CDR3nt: TGTGCCAGCAGCTTGGGGGACAGCAATGAGCAGTTCTTC; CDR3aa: CASSLGDSNEQFF
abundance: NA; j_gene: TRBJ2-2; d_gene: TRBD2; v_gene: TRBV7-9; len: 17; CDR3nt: TGTGCCAGCAGTCCCAGAACAGCGGGAACGAACACCGGGGAGCTGTTTTTT; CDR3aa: CASSPRTAGTNTGELFF
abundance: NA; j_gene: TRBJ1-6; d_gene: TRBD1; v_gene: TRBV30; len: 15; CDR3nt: TGTGCCTGGAGGGACAGGAGCTCCTATAATTCACCCCTCCACTTT; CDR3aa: CAWRDRSSYNSPLHF
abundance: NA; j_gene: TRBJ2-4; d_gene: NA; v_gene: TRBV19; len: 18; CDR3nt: TGTGCCACTTCACTGAGGATGGGGGCGCTTGGGCCCCGAAACATTCAGTACTTC; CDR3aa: CATSLRMGALGPRNIQYF
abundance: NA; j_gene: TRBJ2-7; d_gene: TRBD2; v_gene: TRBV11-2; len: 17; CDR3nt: TGTGCCAGCAGCCCCGGGGTAGCGGGAATATCATTGGGCGAGCAGTACTTC; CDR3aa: CASSPGVAGISLGEQYF
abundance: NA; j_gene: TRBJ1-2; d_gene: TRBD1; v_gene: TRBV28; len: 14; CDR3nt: TGTGCCAGCAGTTTTACCCGACAGGGCTATGGCTACACCTTC; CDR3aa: CASSFTRQGYGYTF
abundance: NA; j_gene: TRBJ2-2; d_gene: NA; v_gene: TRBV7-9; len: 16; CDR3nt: TGTGCCAGCAGCTTAACCAATTGGGCGGGTCACGGGGAGCTGTTTTTT; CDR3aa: CASSLTNWAGHGELFF
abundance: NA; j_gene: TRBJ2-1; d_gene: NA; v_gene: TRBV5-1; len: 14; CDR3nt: TGCGCCAGCAGCCAAGTCGGTAAATACAATGAGCAGTTCTTC; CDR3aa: CASSQVGKYNEQFF
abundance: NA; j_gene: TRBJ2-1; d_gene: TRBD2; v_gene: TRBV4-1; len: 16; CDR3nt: TGCGCCAGCAGCCAGTTGGGTGGACTAGTCTACAATGAGCAGTTCTTC; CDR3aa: CASSQLGGLVYNEQFF